The 24 T cell receptor beta chains in this list originate from one sample, sequenced in a study of blood T cell repertoires in COVID-19. Assay: immunoSEQ multiplex PCR; the TCRdb copy retains only in-frame clones and omits some. This table has under 250,000 clones, around four fifths appearing once. The sample comprised peripheral blood. These receptors were obtained from a man aged 40-49 years with active or convalescent COVID-19.

The chain couples TRBV10-3 to TRBJ1-4; 8 bases agree with TRBD1. The CDR3 is 15 residues long. Germline loops: CDR1 ENHRY, CDR2 SYGVKD. The J segment lost 8 bases and the V segment lost 0 bases, leaving 5 bases of the junction unmatched. The CDR3 region is CAISESTGAGEKLFF. In nucleotides, the CDR3 is TGTGCCATCAGTGAGTCGACAGGGGCAGGAGAAAAACTGTTTTTT.

The V gene is TRBV11-2, the J gene TRBJ1-1; the D is unclear. The V gene lost 5 bases and the J gene lost 0 bases, with 10 bases spanning the gap. The CDR3 is made up of 14 amino acids. Germline CDR1 reads SGHAT; CDR2 reads FQNNGV. CDR3 loop: CASSPNYMNTEAFF. In DNA form, the CDR3 reads TGTGCCAGCAGCCCGAACTACATGAACACTGAAGCTTTCTTT.

The rearrangement joins TRBV12-5 to TRBJ2-2; D gene unclear. The germline V and J ends were trimmed by 6 bases and 5 bases, with 10 bases remaining between them. CDR1 and CDR2 from the germline V gene are LGHNT and FRNRAP. The CDR3 is made up of 13 amino acids. In DNA, the CDR3 is TGTGCTAGTGGGACTGACGCTACCGGGGAGCTGTTTTTT. The encoded protein is CASGTDATGELFF.

CDR3 sequence: CASSLSDRGLNTIYF. The CDR3 DNA follows: TGTGCCAGCAGTTTATCGGACAGGGGGCTCAACACCATATATTTT. The chain joins TRBV28 to TRBJ1-3; 11 nucleotides agree with TRBD1. The V gene's germline CDR1 is MDHEN and CDR2 SYDVKM. The V segment lost 1 base and the J segment 7 bases; nucleotides outside the gene matches: 3. There are 15 residues in the CDR3.

The gene calls are TRBV27 and TRBJ1-4; D is unresolved. Germline CDR1 and CDR2: MNHEY and SMNVEV (reference sequence). The CDR3 sequence is 14 residues long. V dropped 3 bases and J dropped 8 bases, with 13 bases sitting between them. CDR3 in amino acids: CASSLTGRREKLFF. Written as DNA, the CDR3 is TGTGCCAGCAGTTTGACCGGGAGGAGGGAAAAACTGTTTTTT.

This clone was detected only a few times. V is TRBV7-9 and J is TRBJ2-7; 9 bases fit TRBD1. The CDR3 loop spans 15 amino acids. Germline-derived CDR1 and CDR2 are SEHNR and FQNEAQ (reference sequence). Trimming at V came to 4 bases and at J to 3 bases, leaving 7 bases not matched to a gene. This CDR3 reads CASSSATGGVYEQYF. The CDR3 bases are TGTGCCAGCAGCTCAGCGACAGGGGGAGTCTACGAGCAGTACTTC.

The chain couples TRBV2 to TRBJ1-6, with a tentative D call TRBD1 (5 bases). In germline, CDR1 is SNHLY, CDR2 FYNNEI. This CDR3 region has 15 residues. Trimming shortened V by 8 bases and J by 7 bases, and 18 bases separated the two germline ends. CDR3 sequence (DNA): TGTGCCAGCTCCGGAGGAGGGGTAGGGAATTCACCCCTCCACTTT. It yields the protein CASSGGGVGNSPLHF.

This clone has only one observation. This chain uses TRBV28 with TRBJ1-2; 10 nucleotides align to TRBD1. This CDR3 spans 17 amino acids. J lost 3 bases, V lost 7 bases, and 14 bases had no gene match. CDR1 and CDR2 from the germline V gene are MDHEN and SYDVKM. CDR3 protein: CASTPGDRGFRDYGYTF. The CDR3 region has the DNA TGTGCCAGCACCCCCGGGGACAGGGGATTTCGCGACTATGGCTACACCTTC.

This sequence joins TRBV11-3 and TRBJ2-7; 8 bases are shared with TRBD1. Germline trimming cut 1 base from V and 4 bases from J; bases unmatched to any gene: 6. This CDR3 comprises 15 residues. CDR1 SGHNT and CDR2 YENEEA come from the germline V gene. Written as DNA, the CDR3 is TGTGCCAGCAGCTTAGTGGGGACAGGTAAATACGAGCAGTACTTC. Translating it yields CASSLVGTGKYEQYF.

This chain joins TRBV5-1 and TRBJ2-7; 7 nucleotides align to TRBD2. This CDR3 has 14 residues. From germline, CDR1 is SGHRS and CDR2 YFSETQ. Trimming at V came to 4 bases and at J to 1 base, leaving 5 bases not matched to a gene. The CDR3 region is CASSIGGKSYEQYF. CDR3 DNA sequence: TGCGCCAGCAGCATCGGGGGGAAATCCTACGAGCAGTACTTC.

This clone was observed at least ten times. The rearrangement uses TRBV9 and TRBJ2-7; 8 bases fit TRBD2. CDR3 length: 15 residues. The germline V gene has CDR1 SGDLS and CDR2 YYNGEE. V lost 2 bases to trimming and J lost 4 bases; unmatched junction nucleotides: 8. DNA of the CDR3: TGTGCCAGCAGCGTGACGAGCGGGAGAGGGTACGAGCAGTACTTC. Translated: CASSVTSGRGYEQYF.

CDR3 nucleotides: TGCGCCAGCAGCCAAGAAGTCGGGGGAAGAAGGCAGTACTTC. This translates into CASSQEVGGRRQYF. The chain links TRBV4-3 to TRBJ2-7; maybe TRBD2 (6 bases). Germline V lookup: CDR1 LGHNA, CDR2 YSLEER. V was pared by 0 bases and J by 9 bases, with 15 bases between. The CDR3 is made up of 14 amino acids.

This clone was counted between two and nine times. The chain joins TRBV30 to TRBJ1-1; 7 bases agree with TRBD1. V was clipped by 3 bases and J by 0 bases; unmatched bases: 7. This CDR3 comprises 15 residues. The germline gives CDR1 GTSNPN, CDR2 SVGIG (reference sequence). CDR3 sequence reads: CAWRRDSAMNTEAFF. The CDR3 DNA follows: TGTGCCTGGAGGCGGGACAGCGCCATGAACACTGAAGCTTTCTTT.

This clone came up once. This rearrangement joins TRBV5-5 to TRBJ1-2; 11 nucleotides agree with TRBD1. The J segment lost 7 bases and the V segment lost 0 bases, leaving 11 bases of the junction unmatched. The germline V gene encodes CDR1 SGHKS and CDR2 YYEKEE (reference sequence). The CDR3 is 17 residues long. The CDR3 bases are TGTGCCAGCAGCTTGGACCTCGGACAGGGGGCGCGAAGTGGCTACACCTTC. It specifies CASSLDLGQGARSGYTF.

The genes are TRBV5-4 and TRBJ2-7; D is perhaps TRBD2 (6 bases). Germline V gives CDR1 SGHNT, CDR2 YYREEE (reference sequence). The CDR3 sequence is 16 residues long. Trimming removed 0 bases at V and 5 bases at J, with 18 bases between. CDR3 bases: TGTGCCAGCAGCTTGGGAAGCGGGTCGGCTTACCACGAGCAGTACTTC. Its translation: CASSLGSGSAYHEQYF.

There are a few counts of this clone. The chain combines TRBV29-1 with TRBJ1-2, with 7 bases fitting TRBD1. The CDR3 covers 15 residues. CDR1 is SQVTM, CDR2 ANQGSEA, per germline. Trimming cost V 5 bases and J 8 bases; bases outside gene matches: 17. The CDR3 is CSVRISGQEWNGYTF. Written as DNA, the CDR3 is TGCAGCGTTCGTATTTCAGGACAGGAATGGAACGGCTACACCTTC.

The gene calls are TRBV7-3 and TRBJ2-1, with TRBD2 identical over 9 bases. This CDR3 is built from 15 residues. J was trimmed by 6 bases and V by 5 bases; bases with no gene match: 8. CDR1 and CDR2 (germline): SGHTA, FQGTGA. CDR3 nucleotide sequence: TGTGCCAGCAGCGTCGGACTAGCGAAAGCCAATGAGCAGTTCTTC. This sequence encodes CASSVGLAKANEQFF. Together with reference TRBV7-3 and TRBJ2-1, the CDR3 gives the full variable domain: GAGVSQTPSNKVTEKGKYVELRCDPISGHTALYWYRQSLGQGPEFLIYFQGTGAADDSGLPNDRFFAVRPEGSVSTLKIQRTERGDSAVYLCASSVGLAKANEQFFGPGTRLTVL.

The gene calls are TRBV2 and TRBJ2-1; 7 bases are a match to TRBD1. The CDR3 contains 13 residues. J was trimmed by 4 bases and V by 8 bases; bases with no gene match: 5. Per the germline V gene, CDR1 is SNHLY and CDR2 is FYNNEI. The CDR3 DNA is TGTGCCAGCTTTCCGACAGGGTACAATGAGCAGTTCTTC. It codes for CASFPTGYNEQFF.

The J gene is TRBJ2-5, the V gene TRBV30; TRBD2 aligns across 11 bases. In germline, CDR1 is GTSNPN, CDR2 SVGIG (reference sequence). This CDR3 contains 15 residues. Trimming took 3 bases from V and 4 from J; bases not matched to a gene: 7. DNA for the CDR3: TGTGCCTGGAGCCAACTAGCGGGGGTGAGAGAGACCCAGTACTTC. Amino acid sequence: CAWSQLAGVRETQYF.

The V and J genes are TRBV7-2 and TRBJ1-5, with D possibly being TRBD1 (5 bases). V lost 3 bases and J lost 0, with 12 bases in between. CDR1 SGHTA and CDR2 FQGNSA come from the germline V gene. The CDR3 sequence is 16 residues long. The CDR3 is CASSLMGQNSNQPQHF. The CDR3 DNA is TGTGCCAGCAGCTTGATGGGGCAGAATAGCAATCAGCCCCAGCATTTT.

This chain connects TRBV24-1 to TRBJ1-5; D is possibly TRBD1 (5 bases). The CDR3 extends over 15 amino acids. From germline, CDR1 is KGHDR and CDR2 SFDVKD. V lost 2 bases and J lost 3, with 10 bases in between. DNA for the CDR3: TGTGCCACCAGTGATTCCCAGGGCAACAATCAGCCCCAGCATTTT. The encoded protein is CATSDSQGNNQPQHF.

The CDR3 sequence: CATSNRDRVMETQYF. The CDR3 bases are TGTGCCACCAGCAACCGGGACAGGGTTATGGAGACCCAGTACTTC. The chain links TRBV15 to TRBJ2-5, with 9 positions matching TRBD1. This CDR3 comprises 15 residues. Germline assignment: CDR1 LNHNV and CDR2 YYDKDF (reference sequence). The trim removed 4 bases at V and 5 bases at J, leaving 8 bases unmatched.

This sequence joins TRBV29-1 and TRBJ2-7, with a tentative D call TRBD2 (6 bases). Germline V CDR1 and CDR2: SQVTM, ANQGSEA. Trimming took off 0 bases at V and 2 bases at J, with 14 bases between the two ends. CDR3 size: 15 residues. The chain's CDR3 is CSVEDSGGIAYEQYF. Here the CDR3 DNA reads TGCAGCGTTGAAGACTCAGGAGGGATTGCCTACGAGCAGTACTTC.

This sequence joins TRBV29-1 and TRBJ2-1, with D perhaps TRBD2 (6 bases). V was trimmed by 7 bases and J by 1 base, leaving 11 bases between them. The V gene's germline CDR1 is SQVTM and CDR2 ANQGSEA. CDR3 length: 13 amino acids. The CDR3 protein is CSGRDWSYNEQFF. The DNA of the CDR3 is TGCAGCGGCCGGGACTGGTCCTACAATGAGCAGTTCTTC.